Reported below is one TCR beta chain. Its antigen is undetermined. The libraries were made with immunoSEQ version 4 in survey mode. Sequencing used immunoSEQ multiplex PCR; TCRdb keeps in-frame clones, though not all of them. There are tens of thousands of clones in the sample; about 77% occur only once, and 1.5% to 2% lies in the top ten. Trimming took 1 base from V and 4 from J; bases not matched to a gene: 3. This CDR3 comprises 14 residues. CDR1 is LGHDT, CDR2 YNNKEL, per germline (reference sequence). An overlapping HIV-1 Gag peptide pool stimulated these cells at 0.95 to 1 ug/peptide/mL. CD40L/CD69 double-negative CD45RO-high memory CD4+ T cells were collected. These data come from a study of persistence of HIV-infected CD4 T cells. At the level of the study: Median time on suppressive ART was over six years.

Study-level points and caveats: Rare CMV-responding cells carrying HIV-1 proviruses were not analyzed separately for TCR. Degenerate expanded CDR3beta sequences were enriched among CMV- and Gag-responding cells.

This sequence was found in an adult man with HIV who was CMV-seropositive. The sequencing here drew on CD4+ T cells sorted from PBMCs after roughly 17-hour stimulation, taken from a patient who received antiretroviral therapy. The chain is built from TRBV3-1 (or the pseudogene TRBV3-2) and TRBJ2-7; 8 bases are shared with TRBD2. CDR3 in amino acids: CASSQVSGAYEQYF. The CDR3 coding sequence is TGTGCCAGCAGCCAAGTTAGCGGGGCTTACGAGCAGTACTTC.